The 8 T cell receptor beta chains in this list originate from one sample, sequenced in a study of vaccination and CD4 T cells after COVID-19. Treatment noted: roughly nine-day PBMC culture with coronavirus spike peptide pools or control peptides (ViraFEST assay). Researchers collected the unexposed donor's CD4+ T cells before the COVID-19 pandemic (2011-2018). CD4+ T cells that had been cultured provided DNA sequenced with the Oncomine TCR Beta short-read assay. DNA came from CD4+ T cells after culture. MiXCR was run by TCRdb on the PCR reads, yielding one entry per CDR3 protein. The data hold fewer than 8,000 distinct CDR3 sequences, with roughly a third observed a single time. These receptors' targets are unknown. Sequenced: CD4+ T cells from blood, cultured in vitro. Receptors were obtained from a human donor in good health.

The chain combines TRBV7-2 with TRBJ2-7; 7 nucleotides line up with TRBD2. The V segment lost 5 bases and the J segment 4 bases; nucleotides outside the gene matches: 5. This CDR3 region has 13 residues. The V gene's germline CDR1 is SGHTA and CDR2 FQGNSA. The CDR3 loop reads CASSQGLPYEQYF. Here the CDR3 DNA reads TGTGCCAGCAGCCAGGGACTACCGTACGAGCAGTACTTC.

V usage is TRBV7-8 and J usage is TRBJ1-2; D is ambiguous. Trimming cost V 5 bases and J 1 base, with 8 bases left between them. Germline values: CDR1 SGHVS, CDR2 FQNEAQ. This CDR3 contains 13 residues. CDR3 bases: TGTGCCAGCAGCCACAGACTTAACTATGGCTACACCTTC. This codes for CASSHRLNYGYTF.

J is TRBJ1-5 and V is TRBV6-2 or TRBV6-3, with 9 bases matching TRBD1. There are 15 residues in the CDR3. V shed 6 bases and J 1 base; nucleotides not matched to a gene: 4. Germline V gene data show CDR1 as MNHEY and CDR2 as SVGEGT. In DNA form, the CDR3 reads TGTGCCAGCAGCCACAGGGGGCGGAGCAATCAGCCCCAGCATTTT. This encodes CASSHRGRSNQPQHF.

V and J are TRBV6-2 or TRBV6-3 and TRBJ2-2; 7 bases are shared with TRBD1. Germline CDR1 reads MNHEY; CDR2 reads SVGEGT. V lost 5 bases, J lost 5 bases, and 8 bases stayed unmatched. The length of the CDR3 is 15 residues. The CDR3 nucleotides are TGTGCCAGCAGTGGTGACAGGGTAGGGACCGGGGAGCTGTTTTTT. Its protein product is CASSGDRVGTGELFF.

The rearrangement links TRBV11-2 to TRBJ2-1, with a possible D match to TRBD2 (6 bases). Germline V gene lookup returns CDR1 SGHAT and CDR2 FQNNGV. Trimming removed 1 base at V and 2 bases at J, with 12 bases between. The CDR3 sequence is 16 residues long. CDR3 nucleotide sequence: TGTGCCAGCAGCTTAGCAGGGCGGGGCACCTACAATGAGCAGTTCTTC. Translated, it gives CASSLAGRGTYNEQFF.

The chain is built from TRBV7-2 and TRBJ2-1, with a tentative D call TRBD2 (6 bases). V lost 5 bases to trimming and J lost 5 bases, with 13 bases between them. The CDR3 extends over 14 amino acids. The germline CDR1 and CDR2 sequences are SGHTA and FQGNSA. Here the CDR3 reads CASSDWVADNEQFF. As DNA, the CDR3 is TGTGCCAGCAGCGACTGGGTAGCGGACAATGAGCAGTTCTTC.

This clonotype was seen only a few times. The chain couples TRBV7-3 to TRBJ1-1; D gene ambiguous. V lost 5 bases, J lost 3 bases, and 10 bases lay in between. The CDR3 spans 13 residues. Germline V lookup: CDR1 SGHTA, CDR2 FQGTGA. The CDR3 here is CASSLNPDTEAFF. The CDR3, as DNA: TGTGCCAGCAGCCTTAACCCTGACACTGAAGCTTTCTTT.

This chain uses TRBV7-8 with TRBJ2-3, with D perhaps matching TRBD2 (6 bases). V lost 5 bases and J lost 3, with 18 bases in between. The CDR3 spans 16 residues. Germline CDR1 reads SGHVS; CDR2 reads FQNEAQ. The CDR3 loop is CASSPRRIAVTDTQYF. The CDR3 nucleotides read TGTGCCAGCAGCCCTCGTCGGATAGCGGTAACAGATACGCAGTATTTT.